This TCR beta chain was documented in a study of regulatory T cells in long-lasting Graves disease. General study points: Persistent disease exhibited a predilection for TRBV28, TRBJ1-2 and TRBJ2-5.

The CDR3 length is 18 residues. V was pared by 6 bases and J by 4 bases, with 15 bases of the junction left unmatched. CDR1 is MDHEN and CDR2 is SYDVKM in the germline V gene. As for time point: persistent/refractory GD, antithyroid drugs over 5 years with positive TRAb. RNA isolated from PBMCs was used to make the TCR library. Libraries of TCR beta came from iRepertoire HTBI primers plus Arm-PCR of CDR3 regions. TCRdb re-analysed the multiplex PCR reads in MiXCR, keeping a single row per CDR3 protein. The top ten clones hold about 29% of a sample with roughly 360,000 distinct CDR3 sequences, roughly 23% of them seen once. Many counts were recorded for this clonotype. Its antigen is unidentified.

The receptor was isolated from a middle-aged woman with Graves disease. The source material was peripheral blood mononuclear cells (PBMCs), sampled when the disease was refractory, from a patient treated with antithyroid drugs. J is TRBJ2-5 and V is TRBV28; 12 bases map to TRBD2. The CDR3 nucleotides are TGTGCCAGCAGCCTCGGACTAGCGGGATACGGATACGTAGAGACCCAGTACTTC. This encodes CASSLGLAGYGYVETQYF.